Shown below are 17 T cell receptor beta chains from a single sample sequenced in a study of T cells in localized non-small cell lung cancer. This table comes from immunoSEQ multiplex PCR, and its TCRdb copy is limited to in-frame clones, with some not included. In the table there are around 41,000 clones, roughly 83% of which are singletons. The source was PBMCs, collected before any cancer treatment. The receptors were gathered from a man between 35 and 75 years old with stage II lung adenocarcinoma.

This chain joins TRBV18 and TRBJ1-6; D may be TRBD1 (6 bases). Germline-derived CDR1 and CDR2 are KGHSH and LQKENI. The V end lost 6 bases, the J end lost 4 bases, and 13 bases lay between the germline ends. There are 15 residues in the CDR3. The CDR3 spells CASSPGDRYNSPLHF. CDR3 bases: TGTGCCAGCTCCCCAGGGGATCGTTATAATTCACCCCTCCACTTT.

V usage is TRBV4-2 and J usage is TRBJ2-3; maybe TRBD1 (7 bases). Trimming cost V 4 bases and J 2 bases, with 16 bases left between them. Germline V gives CDR1 LGHNA, CDR2 YNFKEQ. The CDR3 extends over 16 amino acids. CDR3 DNA: TGTGCCAGCAGCCGAGAGCAGGGGGGCATCACAGATACGCAGTATTTT. This translates into CASSREQGGITDTQYF.

V and J are TRBV7-9 and TRBJ2-7; D is perhaps TRBD2 (5 bases). Per the germline V gene, CDR1 is SEHNR and CDR2 is FQNEAQ (reference sequence). CDR3 size: 16 residues. V lost 5 bases and J lost 0, with 17 bases in between. The CDR3 spells CASSRTAGLTSYEQYF. The CDR3 DNA is TGTGCCAGCAGCCGAACCGCCGGACTCACCTCCTACGAGCAGTACTTC. The full variable domain, with the rest looked up from reference TRBV7-9 and TRBJ2-7, is DTGVSQNPRHKITKRGQNVTFRCDPISEHNRLYWYRQTLGQGPEFLTYFQNEAQLEKSRLLSDRFSAERPKGSFSTLEIQRTEQGDSAMYLCASSRTAGLTSYEQYFGPGTRLTVT.

The rearrangement uses TRBV28 and TRBJ2-7; D perhaps matches TRBD2 (5 bases). Germline V gives CDR1 MDHEN, CDR2 SYDVKM. V lost 5 bases, J lost 1 base, and 15 bases lay in between. The CDR3 totals 15 residues. This CDR3 is CASSVSGLASYEQYF. The CDR3 DNA sequence: TGTGCCAGCAGTGTGTCCGGACTCGCTTCCTACGAGCAGTACTTC.

This chain uses TRBV5-6 with TRBJ2-5; a weak D match, TRBD2 (6 bases). The ends were cut back, 7 bases at V and 3 bases at J, with 13 bases in the middle. The CDR3 spans 13 residues. Germline loops: CDR1 SGHDT, CDR2 YYEEEE. The DNA of the CDR3 is TGTGCCAGCGCGGGGATAGGGGAAGAGACCCAGTACTTC. Translating gives CASAGIGEETQYF.

This clone was picked up one time. The rearrangement links TRBV5-1 to TRBJ2-1; 8 nucleotides align to TRBD2. The junction had 8 bases not matched to a gene; V was cut back by 4 bases and J by 8 bases. Germline V gene data show CDR1 as SGHRS and CDR2 as YFSETQ. The CDR3 contains 14 residues. The CDR3 DNA reads as TGCGCCAGCAGCCCCCTGGACGGGAGGGATGAGCAGTTCTTC. Translating it yields CASSPLDGRDEQFF.

The chain is built from TRBV7-2 and TRBJ1-2; D unresolved. Germline CDR1 reads SGHTA; CDR2 reads FQGNSA. The CDR3 is 15 amino acids. Trimming removed 0 bases from V and 2 bases from J, with 10 bases in between. The CDR3 DNA reads as TGTGCCAGCAGCTTAGCGTTTAAGGGAAACTATGGCTACACCTTC. Translating it yields CASSLAFKGNYGYTF. Full variable domain (missing parts from reference TRBV7-2 and TRBJ1-2): GAGVSQSPSNKVTEKGKDVELRCDPISGHTALYWYRQSLGQGLEFLIYFQGNSAPDKSGLPSDRFSAERTGGSVSTLTIQRTQQEDSAVYLCASSLAFKGNYGYTFGSGTRLTVV.

The rearrangement joins TRBV7-3 to TRBJ2-7; D possibly matches TRBD1 or TRBD2 (5 bases each). V was pared by 6 bases and J by 2 bases, with 14 bases between. The germline V gene has CDR1 SGHTA and CDR2 FQGTGA. This CDR3 region has 14 residues. CDR3 coding DNA: TGTGCCAGCAGGAAAGGGACGGATACCTACGAGCAGTACTTC. Amino acids: CASRKGTDTYEQYF. Full variable domain (remainder filled in from reference TRBV7-3 and TRBJ2-7): GAGVSQTPSNKVTEKGKYVELRCDPISGHTALYWYRQSLGQGPEFLIYFQGTGAADDSGLPNDRFFAVRPEGSVSTLKIQRTERGDSAVYLCASRKGTDTYEQYFGPGTRLTVT.

The genes are TRBV11-2 and TRBJ2-2, with TRBD2 matching over 11 bases. The CDR3 consists of 16 residues. Germline CDR1 reads SGHAT; CDR2 reads FQNNGV. Trimming at V came to 3 bases and at J to 6 bases, leaving 6 bases not matched to a gene. DNA of the CDR3: TGTGCCAGCAGCTTCCTGACTAGCGGGAATCCCGGGGAGCTGTTTTTT. Translated, it gives CASSFLTSGNPGELFF.

In this sample, this clone turned up a few times. The chain couples TRBV19 to TRBJ1-5; unclear D gene. Germline loops: CDR1 LNHDA, CDR2 SQIVND (reference sequence). V shed 8 bases and J shed 1 base, with 3 bases lying between them. This CDR3 has 11 amino acids. The CDR3 loop reads CASGSNQPQHF. CDR3 DNA sequence: TGTGCCAGTGGGAGCAATCAGCCCCAGCATTTT.

The sample holds one count of this clone. The chain carries TRBV2 and TRBJ2-5; 14 bases are shared with TRBD2. CDR3 length: 14 amino acids. Per germline, CDR1 SNHLY and CDR2 FYNNEI. The J segment lost 6 bases and the V segment lost 6 bases, leaving 3 bases of the junction unmatched. The CDR3 region is CASRTSGGVKTQYF. Written as DNA, the CDR3 is TGTGCCAGCAGGACTAGCGGGGGGGTTAAGACCCAGTACTTC.

This clone was counted once. The genes are TRBV7-8 and TRBJ2-5; the D gene is possibly TRBD2 (6 bases). The germline V gene has CDR1 SGHVS and CDR2 FQNEAQ. The CDR3 runs to 15 residues. V was trimmed by 0 bases and J by 1 base, leaving 9 bases between them. In DNA, the CDR3 is TGTGCCAGCAGCTTAGCGCGGGGCCTCCAAGAGACCCAGTACTTC. This encodes CASSLARGLQETQYF.

J is TRBJ2-5 and V is TRBV5-4; 9 nucleotides line up with TRBD2. The assigned J gene may be wrong: the sequence end matches TRBJ2-7 better. The length of the CDR3 is 15 residues. Germline loops: CDR1 SGHNT, CDR2 YYREEE (reference sequence). CDR3 region: CASSDQRGADYEQYF. In DNA, the CDR3 is TGTGCCAGCAGCGACCAGCGGGGGGCCGACTACGAGCAGTACTTC.

This chain connects TRBV27 to TRBJ1-2, with a weak D call TRBD1 (6 bases). V lost 3 bases and J 2 bases, leaving 7 bases between the germline ends. Germline loops: CDR1 MNHEY, CDR2 SMNVEV (reference sequence). The CDR3 has 13 residues. CDR3 amino acids: CASSFGQNYGYTF. CDR3 in DNA: TGTGCCAGCAGTTTCGGACAGAACTATGGCTACACCTTC.

This clone was picked up one time. The chain recombines TRBV6-6 with TRBJ2-7, with no clear D. V was shortened by 6 bases and J by 2 bases, with 14 bases between the two germline ends. The V gene's germline CDR1 is MNHNY and CDR2 SVGAGI (reference sequence). This CDR3 is 14 amino acids long. CDR3 region: CASSTHRPPYEQYF. The CDR3 nucleotides are TGTGCCAGCAGCACCCACCGGCCTCCCTACGAGCAGTACTTC.

This clone came up once. The V gene is TRBV28, the J gene TRBJ2-7; D is unresolved. The CDR3 extends over 14 amino acids. The germline V gene encodes CDR1 MDHEN and CDR2 SYDVKM. V was cut by 5 bases and J by 0 bases, with 11 bases left in between. CDR3 nucleotide sequence: TGTGCCAGCAGTACCGTCCCAAGCTCCTACGAGCAGTACTTC. Translation gives CASSTVPSSYEQYF.

The chain joins TRBV7-2 to TRBJ1-5; 11 bases match TRBD1. The CDR3 contains 16 residues. Germline CDR1 is SGHTA and CDR2 is FQGNSA. After removal of 4 bases from V and 1 base from J, the junction contained 3 bases not matched to a gene. As DNA, the CDR3 is TGTGCCAGCAGCTCAGGACAGGGGGCGAGCAATCAGCCCCAGCATTTT. This codes for CASSSGQGASNQPQHF.